This T cell receptor (beta chain) was identified during a study of blood T cell repertoires in COVID-19. Study as a whole: Acute and convalescent COVID-19 specimens originated in the United States, Italy and Spain.

The assay was immunoSEQ multiplex PCR, and TCRdb's table has in-frame clones only and misses some. This repertoire shows some 150,000 clones, around 82% found once; its top ten account for about 3.6%. Cohort placement rested on clinical history that participants reported themselves. The CDR3 spans 14 residues. Germline-derived CDR1 and CDR2 are KGHDR and SFDVKD. Trimming cost V 11 bases and J 6 bases; bases outside gene matches: 12. Material for sequencing was PBMCs or T cells enriched from blood (not recorded which). The chain couples TRBV24-1 to TRBJ2-4; the match to TRBD1 covers 7 bases. The TCR originated in a woman in her forties or fifties in a cohort exposed to, infected with or recovered from COVID-19 (not recorded which). Here the CDR3 DNA reads TGTGCCAACCACGGACAGGTGGAGGCAAACATTCAGTACTTC. It specifies CANHGQVEANIQYF.